This passage covers 27 T cell receptor beta chains from one sample sequenced in a study of T cell responses to AZD1222 COVID-19 vaccine. Sequencing used immunoSEQ multiplex PCR; TCRdb keeps in-frame clones, though not all of them. The sample comprises 95,000 to 110,000 clones, about 89% of which are singletons, and 6.5% to 8% rests with the top ten. Sequenced here: peripheral blood, sampled on day 0 of AZD1222 vaccination. The receptors stem from an adult in good health.

J is TRBJ1-1 and V is TRBV14, with no clear D. CDR1 is SGHDN and CDR2 is FVKESK in the germline V gene. The CDR3 has 13 amino acids. V shed 2 bases and J shed 3 bases, with 7 bases lying between them. The CDR3 nucleotides read TGTGCCAGCAGCCAAAACAGATACACTGAAGCTTTCTTT. Translation: CASSQNRYTEAFF.

This chain links TRBV2 with TRBJ1-1; D uncertain. Trimming pared 2 bases from V and 0 bases from J, leaving 4 bases between. The germline V gene encodes CDR1 SNHLY and CDR2 FYNNEI. The length of the CDR3 is 13 residues. The CDR3 reads CASSERVNTEAFF. In DNA form, the CDR3 reads TGTGCCAGCAGTGAACGCGTGAACACTGAAGCTTTCTTT.

This clone was observed once. This chain links TRBV27 with TRBJ2-7; 9 bases agree with TRBD1. This CDR3 is 19 amino acids long. Germline CDR1 is MNHEY and CDR2 is SMNVEV (reference sequence). V was pared by 5 bases and J by 3 bases, with 20 bases of the junction left unmatched. CDR3 DNA sequence: TGTGCCAGCAGTCCACCCCACCAGCCGGGACAGGGAACTGGCTACGAGCAGTACTTC. Its translation: CASSPPHQPGQGTGYEQYF.

The V call is TRBV7-9, the J call TRBJ1-6, with D maybe TRBD1 (5 bases). Germline V gives CDR1 SEHNR, CDR2 FQNEAQ (reference sequence). CDR3 length: 14 residues. Trimming stripped 5 bases from V and 5 bases from J, with 10 bases between. Here the CDR3 reads CASSRGQDNSPLHF. As DNA, the CDR3 is TGTGCCAGCAGCCGTGGACAAGATAATTCACCCCTCCACTTT.

V and J are TRBV27 and TRBJ1-4, with 9 bases lining up with TRBD1. Trimming removed 6 bases from V and 3 bases from J; junction bases left unmatched: 5. The CDR3 runs to 15 residues. From germline, CDR1 is MNHEY and CDR2 SMNVEV (reference sequence). The CDR3 is CASRGQGLPNEKLFF. CDR3 nucleotides: TGTGCCAGCAGGGGACAGGGCTTACCTAATGAAAAACTGTTTTTT.

The V and J genes are TRBV5-1 and TRBJ1-2; 9 nucleotides agree with TRBD1. This CDR3 has 15 residues. Germline values: CDR1 SGHRS, CDR2 YFSETQ. V gave up 6 bases and J gave up 4 bases; unmatched junction bases: 10. The CDR3 here is CASTYQGQGSYGYTF. CDR3 coding DNA: TGCGCCAGCACCTACCAGGGACAGGGTTCCTATGGCTACACCTTC.

In its sample, this clone was seen once. This chain joins TRBV28 and TRBJ1-4; unclear D gene. Looked up from germline, CDR1 is MDHEN and CDR2 is SYDVKM. The V end lost 3 bases, the J end lost 2 bases, and 10 bases lay between the germline ends. The CDR3 covers 15 residues. CDR3 loop: CASSFRTVTNEKLFF. The CDR3 coding sequence is TGTGCCAGCAGTTTTCGGACGGTGACTAATGAAAAACTGTTTTTT. Using reference TRBV28 and TRBJ1-4 for the parts outside the CDR3, the full variable domain is DVKVTQSSRYLVKRTGEKVFLECVQDMDHENMFWYRQDPGLGLRLIYFSYDVKMKEKGDIPEGYSVSREKKERFSLILESASTNQTSMYLCASSFRTVTNEKLFFGSGTQLSVL.

The chain combines TRBV11-3 with TRBJ2-3; TRBD1 agrees at 8 bases. After removal of 8 bases from V and 3 bases from J, the junction contained 7 bases not matched to a gene. Per the germline V gene, CDR1 is SGHNT and CDR2 is YENEEA. The CDR3 is 14 residues long. CDR3 in DNA: TGTGCCAGCTCGGACAGGGTAGGGACAGATACGCAGTATTTT. Protein product: CASSDRVGTDTQYF.

This chain joins TRBV19 and TRBJ1-2, with TRBD1 matching 9 bases. Germline V gene data show CDR1 as LNHDA and CDR2 as SQIVND (reference sequence). CDR3 length equals 16 residues. With 7 bases clipped from V and 3 bases from J, the junction kept 12 bases outside the gene matches. CDR3 bases: TGTGCCAGTAATACTTGGGGACAGGGTACGGACTATGGCTACACCTTC. Translated: CASNTWGQGTDYGYTF.

This chain links TRBV24-1 with TRBJ2-5; 7 bases match TRBD1. Germline V gene sequence: CDR1 KGHDR, CDR2 SFDVKD. This CDR3 contains 15 residues. Trimming cost V 6 bases and J 5 bases; bases outside gene matches: 11. The CDR3, as DNA: TGTGCCACCAGTATAACGGGGCAGGGGGAGGAGACCCAGTACTTC. Protein sequence: CATSITGQGEETQYF.

This chain joins TRBV10-2 and TRBJ2-1; no clear D gene. The CDR3 length is 12 residues. The germline CDR1 and CDR2 sequences are WSHSY and SAAADI. Between the trimmed V and J ends, which lost 3 bases and 4 bases, there was a span of 4 bases. The DNA for the CDR3 is TGCGCCAGCAGTGAATCTTACAATGAGCAGTTCTTC. This codes for CASSESYNEQFF.

The V gene is TRBV18, the J gene TRBJ2-5; D not certain. With 0 bases removed from V and 4 bases from J, the gap between germline ends came to 6 bases. CDR1 KGHSH and CDR2 LQKENI come from the germline V gene. The CDR3 loop spans 13 amino acids. The CDR3 region is CASSPPVLETQYF. Written as DNA, the CDR3 is TGTGCCAGCTCACCACCGGTTTTAGAGACCCAGTACTTC.

Written as DNA, the CDR3 is TGTGCCACCTTACCGGGACTAGCGGGGAGCACAGATACGCAGTATTTT. It codes for CATLPGLAGSTDTQYF. The chain uses TRBV10-3 and TRBJ2-3; TRBD2 matches at 13 bases. The V and J ends lost 10 bases and 0 bases, in that order; junction bases with no gene match: 7. CDR1 is ENHRY, CDR2 SYGVKD, per germline. The CDR3 is 16 residues long.

This clone was picked up one time. The V gene is TRBV30, the J gene TRBJ2-7; D not resolved. V lost 2 bases, J lost 4 bases, and 15 bases lay in between. CDR3 size: 14 residues. Germline V gene lookup returns CDR1 GTSNPN and CDR2 SVGIG (reference sequence). The chain's CDR3 is CAWSPPGPVYEQYF. CDR3 nucleotides: TGTGCCTGGAGTCCTCCCGGTCCAGTTTACGAGCAGTACTTC.

The chain uses TRBV7-3 and TRBJ2-1, with 9 nucleotides matching TRBD2. Germline-derived CDR1 and CDR2 are SGHTA and FQGTGA. The CDR3 is 15 amino acids. V was pared by 2 bases and J by 6 bases, with 5 bases of the junction left unmatched. The CDR3 loop is CASSLAGLALNEQFF. DNA of the CDR3: TGTGCCAGCAGCTTAGCAGGACTAGCGCTCAATGAGCAGTTCTTC.

This chain connects TRBV6-2 or TRBV6-3 to TRBJ2-7; a weak D match, TRBD2 (5 bases). This CDR3 has 13 residues. V lost 2 bases, J lost 2 bases, and 7 bases lay in between. Germline lookup yields CDR1 MNHEY and CDR2 SVGEGT. CDR3 nucleotides: TGTGCCAGCAGTTACCCCGGGACCTACGAGCAGTACTTC. It is translated as CASSYPGTYEQYF.

This chain links TRBV7-3 with TRBJ2-1; 10 bases fit TRBD1. Trimming at V came to 4 bases and at J to 6 bases, leaving 6 bases not matched to a gene. CDR1 is SGHTA, CDR2 FQGTGA, per germline. The CDR3 runs to 15 residues. CDR3 sequence reads: CASSSDRTGGNEQFF. CDR3 bases: TGTGCCAGCAGCTCGGACAGGACAGGGGGCAATGAGCAGTTCTTC.

V usage is TRBV11-3 and J usage is TRBJ1-1, with D maybe TRBD1 (5 bases). The V gene's germline CDR1 is SGHNT and CDR2 YENEEA. The CDR3 length is 12 residues. Trimming shortened V by 5 bases and J by 11 bases, and 15 bases separated the two germline ends. The CDR3 DNA sequence: TGTGCCAGCAGCCCGGGGCCGCAGGGCGCTTTCTTT. This encodes CASSPGPQGAFF.

Regarding this clone: The germline gene is not matched at one end of the junction; a read error may be the cause. The chain employs TRBV7-7 and TRBJ2-5; 11 nucleotides agree with TRBD2. This CDR3 region has 19 residues. Germline V CDR1 and CDR2: SSHAT, FNYEAQ (reference sequence). This CDR3 reads CASSLRSTSGSTARETQYF. In nucleotides, the CDR3 is TGTGCTAGCAGCTTACGCTCTACTAGCGGGAGTACAGCGAGAGAGACCCAGTACTTC.

The genes are TRBV9 and TRBJ2-5; no reliable D call. Between the trimmed V and J ends, which lost 0 bases and 3 bases, there was a span of 6 bases. Germline CDR1 reads SGDLS; CDR2 reads YYNGEE. This CDR3 has 13 residues. CDR3 in amino acids: CASSVVREETQYF. In DNA, the CDR3 is TGTGCCAGCAGCGTAGTAAGGGAAGAGACCCAGTACTTC.

V is TRBV5-1 and J is TRBJ1-2, with D unclear. The V gene lost 4 bases and the J gene lost 0 bases, with 16 bases spanning the gap. The CDR3 runs 16 residues. In germline, CDR1 is SGHRS, CDR2 YFSETQ. CDR3 protein: CASSPRAGGSNYGYTF. In DNA form, the CDR3 reads TGCGCCAGCAGCCCCCGTGCAGGCGGATCTAACTATGGCTACACCTTC.

For this clone: A read error may account for a junction end that differs from germline. The chain links TRBV6-2 or TRBV6-3 to TRBJ1-2; possible D gene TRBD1, 6 bases. CDR3 size: 14 residues. The germline V gene has CDR1 MNHEY and CDR2 SVGEGT. CDR3: CASSEGGRWYGCTF. In DNA, the CDR3 is TGTGCCAGCAGCGAAGGGGGTCGATGGTATGGCTGCACCTTC.

The CDR3 nucleotides read TGTGCCAGCAGCGGGCGCGTGGGTTCTAGCACAGATACGCAGTATTTT. Residues: CASSGRVGSSTDTQYF. This chain joins TRBV4-2 and TRBJ2-3; D is undetermined. This CDR3 region has 16 residues. Deletions cut 5 bases from V and 0 bases from J, with 15 bases between. CDR1 and CDR2 from the germline V gene are LGHNA and YNFKEQ.

The rearrangement links TRBV6-5 to TRBJ1-6, with 9 bases fitting TRBD1. The CDR3 runs to 16 residues. Trimming removed 0 bases from V and 9 bases from J; junction bases left unmatched: 6. The germline V gene has CDR1 MNHEY and CDR2 SVGAGI. CDR3 region: CASSYSPGTGLSPLHF. DNA of the CDR3: TGTGCCAGCAGTTACTCGCCCGGGACAGGGCTTTCACCCCTCCACTTT.

The chain couples TRBV6-2 or TRBV6-3 to TRBJ2-7, with 11 bases identical to TRBD2. V gave up 2 bases and J gave up 2 bases; unmatched junction bases: 2. Looked up from germline, CDR1 is MNHEY and CDR2 is SVGEGT. The CDR3 loop spans 15 amino acids. CDR3 loop: CASSYGTSGTYEQYF. The CDR3 DNA follows: TGTGCCAGCAGTTACGGGACTAGCGGAACCTACGAGCAGTACTTC.

The chain carries TRBV2 and TRBJ2-2, with 9 bases fitting TRBD1. Germline trimming cut 6 bases from V and 8 bases from J; bases unmatched to any gene: 7. Germline V gene sequence: CDR1 SNHLY, CDR2 FYNNEI. The CDR3 contains 14 residues. CDR3 amino acids: CASRVGQGYGELFF. The CDR3 bases are TGTGCCAGCAGGGTGGGACAGGGCTATGGGGAGCTGTTTTTT.

This clone was counted a few times. The genes are TRBV12-3 or TRBV12-4 and TRBJ2-3; no firm D call. CDR3 length: 12 residues. This CDR3 is CATGGNTDTQYF. The CDR3 region has the DNA TGTGCTACGGGCGGTAACACAGATACGCAGTATTTT.